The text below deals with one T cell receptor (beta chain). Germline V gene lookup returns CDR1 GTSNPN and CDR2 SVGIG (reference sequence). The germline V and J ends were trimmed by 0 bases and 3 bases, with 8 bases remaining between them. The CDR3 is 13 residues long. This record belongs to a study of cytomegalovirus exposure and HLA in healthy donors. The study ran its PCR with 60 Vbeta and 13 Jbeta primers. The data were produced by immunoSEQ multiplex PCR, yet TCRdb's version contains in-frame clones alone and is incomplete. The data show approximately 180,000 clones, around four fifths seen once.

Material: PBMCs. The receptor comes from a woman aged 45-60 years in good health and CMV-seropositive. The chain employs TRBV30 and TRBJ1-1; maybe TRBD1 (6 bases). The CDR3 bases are TGTGCCTGGAGTGTACAGGGTTACACTGAAGCTTTCTTT. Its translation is CAWSVQGYTEAFF. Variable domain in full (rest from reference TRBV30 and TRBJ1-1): SQTIHQWPATLVQPVGSPLSLECTVEGTSNPNLYWYRQAAGRGLQLLFYSVGIGQISSEVPQNLSASRPQDRQFILSSKKLLLSDSGFYLCAWSVQGYTEAFFGQGTRLTVV.